Each of the 24 T cell receptor beta chains below was sequenced from the same sample in a study of control samples from healthy donors and cancer patients. Profiling relied on immunoSEQ multiplex PCR, and the TCRdb table lists in-frame clones only, not all of them. The sample carries about 150,000 clones, roughly 89% recorded once. The source material was blood. These receptors all come from a man younger than 40 in good health.

The chain employs TRBV7-3 and TRBJ2-5, with D possibly matching TRBD1 (5 bases). Trimming took 5 bases from V and 4 from J, leaving 14 bases between them. CDR3 length: 14 amino acids. The germline V gene has CDR1 SGHTA and CDR2 FQGTGA. The CDR3 loop is CASSPAGQGETQYF. The CDR3 nucleotides read TGTGCCAGCAGCCCAGCCGGGCAGGGAGAGACCCAGTACTTC.

This chain links TRBV4-1 with TRBJ2-7; the match to TRBD2 covers 7 bases. The CDR3 is 17 amino acids. Trimming at V came to 3 bases and at J to 6 bases, leaving 17 bases not matched to a gene. The germline gives CDR1 MGHRA, CDR2 YSYEKL. The CDR3 region is CASSQVPPPLAISEQYF. Written as DNA, the CDR3 is TGCGCCAGCAGCCAGGTACCGCCCCCACTAGCGATTTCCGAGCAGTACTTC.

The chain employs TRBV6-5 and TRBJ2-7, with 7 nucleotides matching TRBD1. The CDR3 covers 13 residues. V lost 7 bases and J lost 1; bases outside the gene matches: 4. From germline, CDR1 is MNHEY and CDR2 SVGAGI. CDR3 bases: TGTGCCAGCACCCCGACAGGGTCCTACGAGCAGTACTTC. This gives the protein CASTPTGSYEQYF.

This chain connects TRBV27 to TRBJ2-1; TRBD1 is a possible D gene (6 bases). The CDR3 sequence is 12 residues long. Germline CDR1 MNHEY, CDR2 SMNVEV (reference sequence). Trimming shortened V by 7 bases and J by 4 bases, and 8 bases separated the two germline ends. In DNA form, the CDR3 reads TGTGCCAGCAAAGGGGGTTACAATGAGCAGTTCTTC. This sequence encodes CASKGGYNEQFF.

The gene calls are TRBV7-9 and TRBJ2-7, with 8 bases fitting TRBD2. CDR1 and CDR2 (germline): SEHNR, FQNEAQ (reference sequence). Trimming took 5 bases from V and 3 from J; bases not matched to a gene: 12. The CDR3 consists of 16 residues. As DNA, the CDR3 is TGTGCCAGCAGCGAAGCCGGGGGCGGGGGGAGCTACGAGCAGTACTTC. This gives the protein CASSEAGGGGSYEQYF.

This clone has just one count. The chain uses TRBV7-9 and TRBJ2-3; 11 bases align to TRBD2. Germline-derived CDR1 and CDR2 are SEHNR and FQNEAQ (reference sequence). CDR3 length equals 18 residues. V was pared by 1 base and J by 5 bases, with 11 bases of the junction left unmatched. DNA for the CDR3: TGTGCCAGCAGCTTAGGAACTAGCGGGAGTGCAGTAGGAGATACGCAGTATTTT. It encodes CASSLGTSGSAVGDTQYF.

This clone is medium-sized. This chain uses TRBV25-1 with TRBJ2-5, with 12 bases aligning to TRBD1. The CDR3 covers 16 residues. With V trimmed by 4 bases and J by 5 bases, 8 bases remained unmatched. Germline V CDR1 and CDR2: MGHDK, SYGVNS. The CDR3 is CASSVSGTGGRETQYF. Here the CDR3 DNA reads TGTGCCAGCAGTGTTTCCGGGACAGGGGGCCGGGAGACCCAGTACTTC.

The chain recombines TRBV9 with TRBJ2-3; D gene unclear. The CDR3 has 15 amino acids. Germline V lookup: CDR1 SGDLS, CDR2 YYNGEE. V lost 0 bases to trimming and J lost 0 bases, with 8 bases between them. The CDR3 nucleotides are TGTGCCAGCAGCGTAGAGGGCCGTAGCACAGATACGCAGTATTTT. It encodes CASSVEGRSTDTQYF.

The chain employs TRBV3-1 (or the pseudogene TRBV3-2) and TRBJ2-5; the match to TRBD2 covers 14 bases. With 4 bases clipped from V and 7 bases from J, the junction kept 17 bases outside the gene matches. From germline, CDR1 is LGHDT and CDR2 YNNKEL (reference sequence). The CDR3 loop spans 19 amino acids. The CDR3 reads CASSLIGTSGRRVGGTQYF. CDR3 coding DNA: TGTGCCAGCAGCCTAATCGGGACTAGCGGGAGAAGGGTGGGGGGGACCCAGTACTTC.

The J gene is TRBJ1-1, the V gene TRBV7-2, with TRBD1 identical over 10 bases. The trim removed 8 bases at V and 3 bases at J, leaving 6 bases unmatched. The CDR3 sequence is 14 residues long. Germline V gene lookup returns CDR1 SGHTA and CDR2 FQGNSA. CDR3 region: CASGRQGAHTEAFF. Written as DNA, the CDR3 is TGTGCCAGCGGAAGACAGGGGGCGCACACTGAAGCTTTCTTT.

This chain joins TRBV2 and TRBJ2-7; 7 bases line up with TRBD2. The trim removed 4 bases at V and 0 bases at J, leaving 3 bases unmatched. The CDR3 is made up of 14 amino acids. Germline CDR1 and CDR2: SNHLY and FYNNEI. The CDR3: CASSGGGSSYEQYF. The CDR3 DNA sequence: TGTGCCAGCAGTGGGGGGGGGAGCTCCTACGAGCAGTACTTC.

The chain recombines TRBV5-1 with TRBJ1-1, with D perhaps matching TRBD1 (5 bases). The CDR3 has 13 residues. The V gene lost 7 bases and the J gene lost 5 bases, with 15 bases spanning the gap. CDR1 is SGHRS and CDR2 is YFSETQ in the germline V gene. CDR3 sequence (DNA): TGCGCCAGCTTTAAAGGTGAGGGGACTGAAGCTTTCTTT. Translation gives CASFKGEGTEAFF.

This chain uses TRBV19 with TRBJ2-3; 14 nucleotides match TRBD2. Germline values: CDR1 LNHDA, CDR2 SQIVND (reference sequence). The CDR3 spans 17 residues. The V segment lost 5 bases and the J segment 3 bases; nucleotides outside the gene matches: 7. CDR3: CASSLWTSGGWTDTQYF. In DNA form, the CDR3 reads TGTGCCAGTAGTCTCTGGACTAGCGGGGGGTGGACAGATACGCAGTATTTT.

The chain has TRBV7-9 and TRBJ2-1; D call uncertain. Germline V CDR1 and CDR2: SEHNR, FQNEAQ (reference sequence). This CDR3 comprises 12 residues. V was shortened by 5 bases and J by 9 bases, with 11 bases between the two germline ends. CDR3 DNA sequence: TGTGCCAGCAGCCACATTTTACCTGAGCAGTTCTTC. Its protein is CASSHILPEQFF.

This rearrangement joins TRBV6-1 to TRBJ1-2; D uncertain. Germline V CDR1 and CDR2: MNHNS, SASEGT. The CDR3 totals 18 residues. V was cut by 2 bases and J by 2 bases, with 21 bases left in between. CDR3 amino acids: CASSEPTDLIGSNYGYTF. The CDR3 nucleotides read TGTGCCAGCAGTGAACCTACTGATCTGATAGGTTCAAACTATGGCTACACCTTC.

The CDR3 is CATSDYQGTATNEKLFF. The CDR3 DNA reads as TGTGCCACCAGTGATTACCAGGGAACCGCAACTAATGAAAAACTGTTTTTT. The chain recombines TRBV24-1 with TRBJ1-4; D is perhaps TRBD1 (5 bases). V was cut by 2 bases and J by 0 bases, with 12 bases left in between. The CDR3 is made up of 17 amino acids. CDR1 and CDR2 from the germline V gene are KGHDR and SFDVKD.

V and J are TRBV27 and TRBJ2-7; D is undetermined. The V gene lost 6 bases and the J gene lost 3 bases, with 18 bases spanning the gap. CDR3 length: 15 residues. Germline V lookup: CDR1 MNHEY, CDR2 SMNVEV (reference sequence). For the CDR3, the DNA is TGTGCCAGCAGCCAAAACAGAATCTTTTTCTACGAGCAGTACTTC. As protein: CASSQNRIFFYEQYF.

This chain links TRBV19 with TRBJ2-5, with 9 bases that match TRBD2. The CDR3 is 14 amino acids. After removal of 4 bases from V and 4 bases from J, the junction contained 4 bases not matched to a gene. Germline-derived CDR1 and CDR2 are LNHDA and SQIVND (reference sequence). The CDR3 sequence: CASSTPSGTETQYF. In DNA form, the CDR3 reads TGTGCCAGTAGTACCCCTAGCGGGACAGAGACCCAGTACTTC.

The chain links TRBV5-4 to TRBJ1-4; D gene unclear. Germline V gives CDR1 SGHNT, CDR2 YYREEE (reference sequence). The ends were cut back, 4 bases at V and 4 bases at J, with 5 bases in the middle. CDR3 length: 12 residues. CDR3 DNA: TGTGCCAGCAGCCGGGATAATGAAAAACTGTTTTTT. This gives the protein CASSRDNEKLFF.

The V and J genes are TRBV20-1 and TRBJ1-5, with 7 bases matching TRBD1. Germline lookup yields CDR1 DFQATT and CDR2 SNEGSKA (reference sequence). The J segment lost 2 bases and the V segment lost 3 bases, leaving 13 bases of the junction unmatched. The CDR3 contains 17 residues. CDR3 DNA: TGCAGTGCTAGTAGGACAGGAGGGGTGTTGGGCAATCAGCCCCAGCATTTT. It translates to CSASRTGGVLGNQPQHF.

V gene TRBV7-6 combines with J gene TRBJ1-3; TRBD1 is a possible D gene (5 bases). The V gene's germline CDR1 is SGHVS and CDR2 FNYEAQ. Deletions cut 0 bases from V and 4 bases from J, with 7 bases between. The CDR3 is made up of 14 amino acids. DNA for the CDR3: TGTGCCAGCAGCTTAGCAGGGGTCGGAAACACCATATATTTT. Protein sequence: CASSLAGVGNTIYF.

V usage is TRBV5-8 and J usage is TRBJ1-4, with a weak D call TRBD1 (5 bases). In germline, CDR1 is SGHTS, CDR2 YDEGEE. V lost 7 bases to trimming and J lost 8 bases, with 21 bases between them. CDR3 length equals 15 residues. The CDR3 sequence: CASEPGWGPGEKLFF. In DNA, the CDR3 is TGTGCCAGCGAACCCGGCTGGGGCCCGGGGGAAAAACTGTTTTTT.

This chain joins TRBV24-1 and TRBJ2-3; 12 positions match TRBD2. Per germline, CDR1 KGHDR and CDR2 SFDVKD. This CDR3 comprises 18 residues. With V trimmed by 4 bases and J by 5 bases, 12 bases remained unmatched. CDR3 in DNA: TGTGCCACCAGTGACCCGCAAACGACTAGCGGGAGTGGAGATACGCAGTATTTT. This sequence encodes CATSDPQTTSGSGDTQYF.

V is TRBV2 and J is TRBJ1-2; the D gene is possibly TRBD1 (5 bases). The V gene lost 5 bases and the J gene lost 1 base, with 8 bases spanning the gap. The CDR3 has 13 residues. The V gene's germline CDR1 is SNHLY and CDR2 FYNNEI. The CDR3 here is CASSIDSNYGYTF. The CDR3 region has the DNA TGTGCCAGCAGTATAGACAGTAACTATGGCTACACCTTC.